This TCR beta chain was identified in a study of OX40 agonist ivuxolimab in advanced cancers. Study-wide context: The patients received ivuxolimab by intravenous route every 2 weeks at 0.01 to 10 mg/kg. Each dose-escalation patient presented with hepatocellular carcinoma, melanoma, renal cell or head and neck cancer.

Study-level results: Expanded clones were, on average, more numerous in CD8+ T cells than in CD4+. In the 0.1 to 3.0 mg/kg range, CD4+ and CD8+ blood T cells had expanded clonally by week 6.

This clone has only one observation. Its antigen is unknown. The CDR3 runs 17 residues. Looked up from germline, CDR1 is ENHRY and CDR2 is SYGVKD. V shed 2 bases and J shed 0 bases, with 15 bases lying between them. Sequenced by immunoSEQ multiplex PCR; TCRdb stores in-frame clones only, minus some. Here the sample spans approximately 60,000 clones, about 90% being singletons. Here the sequenced sample was CD4+ or CD8+ T cells sorted from blood, taken in a trial of the OX40 agonist ivuxolimab. The source of this sequence is an adult with an advanced solid tumor such as melanoma, head and neck, liver or kidney cancer. V gene TRBV10-3 combines with J gene TRBJ2-3; D might be TRBD2 (6 bases). CDR3 protein: CAISETTSQLSTDTQYF. CDR3 coding DNA: TGTGCCATCAGTGAGACGACTAGTCAACTAAGCACAGATACGCAGTATTTT.